Detailed here is one TCR beta chain. Its antigen is currently unknown. The treatment: approximately 9-day PBMC culture with coronavirus spike peptide pools or control peptides (ViraFEST assay). The study sequenced cultured CD4+ T cell DNA using the Oncomine TCR Beta short-read assay. TCRdb recomputed calls from the PCR reads with MiXCR, one row per CDR3 protein. The sample consists of 20,000 to 25,000 distinct CDR3 sequences, roughly 37% of them appearing once. The CDR3 spans 14 residues. V was cut by 4 bases and J by 7 bases, with 13 bases left in between. The data stem from a study of vaccination and CD4 T cells after COVID-19.

The gene calls are TRBV12-3 or TRBV12-4 and TRBJ1-4; D is possibly TRBD1 (5 bases). The material sequenced was CD4+ T cells from blood, cultured in vitro, taken before SARS-CoV-2 vaccination. The receptor's source is a human donor who received a COVID-19 vaccine. This chain's CDR3 is CASSSVWDPEKLFF. The CDR3 nucleotides read TGTGCCAGCAGTTCGGTATGGGACCCTGAAAAACTGTTTTTT.